These 14 T cell receptor beta chains came from one sample sequenced in a study of regulatory T cells in long-lasting Graves disease. The time point: newly diagnosed GD, antithyroid drugs for less than 3 months. From RNA extracted from PBMCs, the TCR library was made. Libraries of TCR beta came from iRepertoire HTBI primers plus Arm-PCR of CDR3 regions. A single record per CDR3 protein comes from TCRdb applying MiXCR to the multiplex PCR reads. The sample contains under 300,000 distinct CDR3 sequences, about 16% of which appear only once. Sequencing used peripheral blood mononuclear cells (PBMCs), obtained at new diagnosis, from a patient treated with antithyroid drugs. The receptors were sampled from a female donor with Graves disease.

This clonotype was observed at least ten times. The chain joins TRBV12-5 to TRBJ2-7, with D perhaps matching TRBD2 (5 bases). V lost 4 bases and J lost 4, with 20 bases in between. The CDR3 totals 16 residues. Germline values: CDR1 LGHNT, CDR2 FRNRAP. CDR3 region: CASGSQHALRGYEQYF. In DNA form, the CDR3 reads TGTGCTAGTGGTTCCCAGCACGCTCTCCGCGGGTACGAGCAGTACTTC.

For this clonotype: This may come from a read error, since a much larger clone is one base off. The CDR3 loop reads CASNPRDGDTEAFF. CDR3 DNA: TGTGCCAGCAACCCCCGGGACGGGGACACTGAAGCTTTCTTT. The chain links TRBV28 to TRBJ1-1, with D perhaps TRBD1 (5 bases). Deletions cut 7 bases from V and 3 bases from J, with 15 bases between. CDR3 length: 14 residues. Germline assignment: CDR1 MDHEN and CDR2 SYDVKM.

This clonotype has just a few counts. V is TRBV7-6 and J is TRBJ2-3; D is unresolved. This CDR3 has 15 amino acids. The germline CDR1 and CDR2 sequences are SGHVS and FNYEAQ. V was pared by 5 bases and J by 2 bases, with 14 bases between. This chain's CDR3 is CASSAAYEITDTQYF. The CDR3 region has the DNA TGTGCCAGCAGCGCCGCCTACGAAATCACAGATACGCAGTATTTT.

This clonotype was observed at least ten times. The chain uses TRBV6-1 and TRBJ1-1; weak D call: TRBD1 (6 bases). Per the germline V gene, CDR1 is MNHNS and CDR2 is SASEGT. The CDR3 length is 16 residues. CDR3 nucleotides: TGTGCGGGGGGCAACCCTCTACAGGGAGGCGACACTGAAGCTTTCTTT. Its protein product is CAGGNPLQGGDTEAFF.

This clonotype came up many times. The rearrangement joins TRBV20-1 to TRBJ2-1; a possible D gene is TRBD2 (5 bases). CDR3 length equals 14 residues. Germline CDR1 reads DFQATT; CDR2 reads SNEGSKA (reference sequence). The CDR3 region has the DNA TGCAGCCTAGTGAGCGGAACCTCCTACAATGAGCAGTTCTTC. Its translation is CSLVSGTSYNEQFF.

This clonotype is medium-sized in the sample. The V call is TRBV5-1, the J call TRBJ2-5; D unresolved. The CDR3 is 15 amino acids. The germline gives CDR1 SGHRS, CDR2 YFSETQ. Trimming left V 0 bases short and J 5 bases short, with 14 bases between. Written as DNA, the CDR3 is TGCGCCAGCAGCTTGGCCGGCTACGTATCGGAGACCCAGTACTTC. It encodes CASSLAGYVSETQYF.

Ten or more counts support this clonotype. The V gene is TRBV5-1, the J gene TRBJ2-6, with 8 bases lining up with TRBD1. V dropped 4 bases and J dropped 1; count of bases not matched to a gene: 10. The CDR3 loop spans 18 amino acids. Germline CDR1 and CDR2: SGHRS and YFSETQ. This chain's CDR3 is CASSRGQGYGSGANVLTF. DNA for the CDR3: TGCGCCAGCAGCAGAGGACAGGGATATGGATCTGGGGCCAACGTCCTGACTTTC.

The chain joins TRBV5-1 to TRBJ1-4; D is unclear. The germline gives CDR1 SGHRS, CDR2 YFSETQ. V lost 0 bases and J 5 bases, leaving 8 bases between the germline ends. There are 14 residues in the CDR3. CDR3 amino acids: CASSLGGYNEKLFF. The CDR3 DNA reads TGCGCCAGCAGCTTGGGAGGGTACAATGAAAAACTGTTTTTT.

The CDR3 loop reads CASSQAGAAYNEQFF. DNA of the CDR3: TGCGCCAGCAGCCAAGCAGGGGCTGCCTACAATGAGCAGTTCTTC. The chain is built from TRBV4-1 and TRBJ2-1, with TRBD1 as a possible D gene (6 bases). The CDR3 sequence is 15 residues long. Trimming took 1 base from V and 2 from J, leaving 9 bases between them. Germline V gene data show CDR1 as MGHRA and CDR2 as YSYEKL.

At least ten counts were recorded for this clonotype. The rearrangement links TRBV10-2 to TRBJ2-5; D call uncertain. Trimming shortened V by 3 bases and J by 7 bases, and 12 bases separated the two germline ends. This CDR3 has 13 amino acids. The germline gives CDR1 WSHSY, CDR2 SAAADI. The CDR3 loop reads CASSDDRWGTQYF. CDR3 nucleotides: TGCGCCAGCAGTGACGACCGGTGGGGGACCCAGTACTTC.

This clonotype was picked up many times. This chain uses TRBV27 with TRBJ2-5; TRBD2 agrees at 10 bases. The CDR3 is 16 residues long. V lost 5 bases and J lost 1; bases outside the gene matches: 7. Germline-derived CDR1 and CDR2 are MNHEY and SMNVEV (reference sequence). Here the CDR3 DNA reads TGTGCCAGCAGTCCAAGGACTAGCGGAATCCAAGAGACCCAGTACTTC. This codes for CASSPRTSGIQETQYF.

This clonotype turned up a few times. This chain uses TRBV7-9 with TRBJ1-2; TRBD1 is a possible D gene (6 bases). The V end was cut by 6 bases, the J end by 2 bases, with 19 bases between. CDR1 and CDR2 from the germline V gene are SEHNR and FQNEAQ (reference sequence). The CDR3 has 16 amino acids. The CDR3 bases are TGTGCCAGCAGTTTTAGCGGGCAGGGGCCAAACTATGGCTACACCTTC. Its translation: CASSFSGQGPNYGYTF.

There are many counts of this clonotype. The V and J genes are TRBV24-1 and TRBJ2-1; D is uncertain. The CDR3 totals 13 residues. Germline-derived CDR1 and CDR2 are KGHDR and SFDVKD. The V and J ends lost 4 bases and 4 bases respectively, with 7 bases between them. DNA of the CDR3: TGTGCCACCAGTGACGGCGGATACAATGAGCAGTTCTTC. Its protein product is CATSDGGYNEQFF.

This clonotype was picked up many times. The V call is TRBV19, the J call TRBJ1-6; a possible D gene is TRBD1 (6 bases). Trimming left V 9 bases short and J 5 bases short, with 14 bases between. The CDR3 sequence is 14 residues long. Germline V CDR1 and CDR2: LNHDA, SQIVND (reference sequence). The CDR3 coding sequence is TGTGCCAGCACCGGTGGGACAAATAATTCACCCCTCCACTTT. It codes for CASTGGTNNSPLHF.